This TCR beta chain emerged from a study of control samples from healthy donors and cancer patients. Repertoires were generated with immunoSEQ multiplex PCR, while TCRdb's copy carries only in-frame clones and drops some. Of 100,000 to 150,000 clones listed, about 95% are singletons. This CDR3 comprises 13 residues. The V and J ends lost 2 bases and 7 bases respectively, with 8 bases between them. The V gene's germline CDR1 is LGHNA and CDR2 YSLEER. This receptor was identified in a man aged 30 to 39 in good health. Sequencing was performed on blood. V is TRBV4-3 and J is TRBJ1-4; D is perhaps TRBD1 (5 bases). CDR3 nucleotide sequence: TGCGCCAGCAGCCAAAGGGACTTTGAAAAACTGTTTTTT. Its translation is CASSQRDFEKLFF.